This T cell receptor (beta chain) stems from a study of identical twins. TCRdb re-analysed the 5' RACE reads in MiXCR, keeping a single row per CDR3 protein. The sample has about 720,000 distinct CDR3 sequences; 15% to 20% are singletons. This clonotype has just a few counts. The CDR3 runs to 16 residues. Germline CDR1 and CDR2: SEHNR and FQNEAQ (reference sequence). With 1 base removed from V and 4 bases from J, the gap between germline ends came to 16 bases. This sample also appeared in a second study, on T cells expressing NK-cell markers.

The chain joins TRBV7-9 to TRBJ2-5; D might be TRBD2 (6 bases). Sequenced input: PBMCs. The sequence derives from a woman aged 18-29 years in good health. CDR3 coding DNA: TGTGCCAGCAGCTTAGTTTCTTCCGGGAGTAGAGAGACCCAGTACTTC. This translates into CASSLVSSGSRETQYF.